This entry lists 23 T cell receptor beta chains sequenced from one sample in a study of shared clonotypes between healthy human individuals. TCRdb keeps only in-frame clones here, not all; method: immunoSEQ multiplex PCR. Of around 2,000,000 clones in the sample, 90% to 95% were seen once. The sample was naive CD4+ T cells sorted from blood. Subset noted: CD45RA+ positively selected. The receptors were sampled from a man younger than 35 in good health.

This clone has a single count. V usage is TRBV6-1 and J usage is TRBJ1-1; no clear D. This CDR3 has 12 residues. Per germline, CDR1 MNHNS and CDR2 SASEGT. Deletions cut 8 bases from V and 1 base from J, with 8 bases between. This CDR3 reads CASLHRNTEAFF. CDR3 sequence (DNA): TGTGCCAGCCTACACAGGAACACTGAAGCTTTCTTT.

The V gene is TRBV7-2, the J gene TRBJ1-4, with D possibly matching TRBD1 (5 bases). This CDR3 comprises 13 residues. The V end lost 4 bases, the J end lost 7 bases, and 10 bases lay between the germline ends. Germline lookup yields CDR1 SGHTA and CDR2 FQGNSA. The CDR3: CASSSWGSEKLFF. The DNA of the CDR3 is TGTGCCAGCAGCTCCTGGGGGAGTGAAAAACTGTTTTTT.

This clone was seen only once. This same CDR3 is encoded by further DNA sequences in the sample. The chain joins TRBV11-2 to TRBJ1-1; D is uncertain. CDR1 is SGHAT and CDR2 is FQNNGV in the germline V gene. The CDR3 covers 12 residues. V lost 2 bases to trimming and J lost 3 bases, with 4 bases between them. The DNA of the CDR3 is TGTGCCAGCAGCTTATTGGACACTGAAGCTTTCTTT. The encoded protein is CASSLLDTEAFF.

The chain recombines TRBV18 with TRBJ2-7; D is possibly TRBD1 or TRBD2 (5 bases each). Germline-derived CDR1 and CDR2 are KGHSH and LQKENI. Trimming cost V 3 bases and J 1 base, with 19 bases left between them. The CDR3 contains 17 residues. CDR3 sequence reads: CASSPPGIRDGSYEQYF. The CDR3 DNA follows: TGTGCCAGCTCACCGCCGGGGATCCGGGACGGATCCTACGAGCAGTACTTC.

The CDR3 loop is CASGLTSGTGGNSYEQYF. The CDR3, as DNA: TGTGCTAGTGGTTTAACTTCCGGGACAGGGGGAAACTCCTACGAGCAGTACTTC. The rearrangement links TRBV12-5 to TRBJ2-7; 11 nucleotides align to TRBD1. In germline, CDR1 is LGHNT, CDR2 FRNRAP. The CDR3 extends over 18 amino acids. Unmatched junction bases numbered 10, after V lost 3 bases and J lost 0 bases.

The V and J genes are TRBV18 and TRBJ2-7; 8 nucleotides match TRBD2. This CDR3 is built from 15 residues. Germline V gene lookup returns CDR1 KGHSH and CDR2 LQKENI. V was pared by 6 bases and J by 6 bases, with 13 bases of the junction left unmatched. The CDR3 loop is CASSPPAGGSGEQYF. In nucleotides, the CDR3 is TGTGCCAGCTCCCCCCCGGCGGGAGGAAGTGGCGAGCAGTACTTC. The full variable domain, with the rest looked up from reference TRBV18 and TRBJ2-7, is NAGVMQNPRHLVRRRGQEARLRCSPMKGHSHVYWYRQLPEEGLKFMVYLQKENIIDESGMPKERFSAEFPKEGPSILRIQQVVRGDSAAYFCASSPPAGGSGEQYFGPGTRLTVT.

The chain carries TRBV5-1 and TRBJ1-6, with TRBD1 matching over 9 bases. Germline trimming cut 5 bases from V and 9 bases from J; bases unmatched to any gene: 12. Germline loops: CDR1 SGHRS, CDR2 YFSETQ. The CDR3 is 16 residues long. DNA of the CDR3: TGCGCCAGCAGGGACGGGACAGGGATGGAAGCTTCACCCCTCCACTTT. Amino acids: CASRDGTGMEASPLHF.

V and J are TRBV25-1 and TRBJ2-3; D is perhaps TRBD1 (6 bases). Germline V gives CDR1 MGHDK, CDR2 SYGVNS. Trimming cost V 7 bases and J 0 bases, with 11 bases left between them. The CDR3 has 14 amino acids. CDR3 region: CASTGQGSTDTQYF. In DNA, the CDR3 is TGTGCCAGCACAGGGCAGGGGAGCACAGATACGCAGTATTTT.

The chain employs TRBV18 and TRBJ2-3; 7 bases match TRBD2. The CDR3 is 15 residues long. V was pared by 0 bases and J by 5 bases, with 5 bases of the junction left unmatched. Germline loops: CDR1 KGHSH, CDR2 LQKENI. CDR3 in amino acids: CASSPPGGTGDTQYF. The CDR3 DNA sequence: TGTGCCAGCTCACCACCGGGAGGGACGGGAGATACGCAGTATTTT.

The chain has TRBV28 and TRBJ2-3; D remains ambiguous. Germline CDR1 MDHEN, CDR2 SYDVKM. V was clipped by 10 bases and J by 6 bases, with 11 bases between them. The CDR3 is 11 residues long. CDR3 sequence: CATTSDDTQYF. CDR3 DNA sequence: TGTGCCACCACTTCAGACGATACGCAGTATTTT.

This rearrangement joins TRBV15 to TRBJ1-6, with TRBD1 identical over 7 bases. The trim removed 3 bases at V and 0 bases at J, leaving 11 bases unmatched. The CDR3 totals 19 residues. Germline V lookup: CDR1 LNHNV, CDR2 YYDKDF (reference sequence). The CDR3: CATSRNVTGKGSYNSPLHF. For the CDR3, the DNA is TGTGCCACCAGCAGGAACGTGACAGGGAAGGGCTCCTATAATTCACCCCTCCACTTT.

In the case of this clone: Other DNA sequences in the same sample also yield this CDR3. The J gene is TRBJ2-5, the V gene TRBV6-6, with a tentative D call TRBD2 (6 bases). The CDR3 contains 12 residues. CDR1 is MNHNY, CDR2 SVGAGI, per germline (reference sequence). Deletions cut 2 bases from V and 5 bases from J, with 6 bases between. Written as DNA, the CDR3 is TGTGCCAGCAGTTACGGGGGGGAGACCCAGTACTTC. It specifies CASSYGGETQYF.

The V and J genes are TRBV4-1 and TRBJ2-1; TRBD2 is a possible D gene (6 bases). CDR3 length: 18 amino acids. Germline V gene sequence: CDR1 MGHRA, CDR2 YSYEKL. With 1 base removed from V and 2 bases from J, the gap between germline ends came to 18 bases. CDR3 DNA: TGCGCCAGCAGCCAAGGTCCCCTGGGGCGGGGTCCCTACAATGAGCAGTTCTTC. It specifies CASSQGPLGRGPYNEQFF.

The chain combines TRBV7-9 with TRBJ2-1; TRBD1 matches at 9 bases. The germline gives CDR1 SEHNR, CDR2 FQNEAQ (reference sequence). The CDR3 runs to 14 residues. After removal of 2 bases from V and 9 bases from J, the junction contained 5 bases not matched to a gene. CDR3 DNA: TGTGCCAGCAGCTTACGTGACAGGGGGAGTGAGCAGTTCTTC. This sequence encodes CASSLRDRGSEQFF.

CDR3 DNA: TGTGCCTGGAGTGTAAAGGCCCAGCCCCAGCATTTT. Residues: CAWSVKAQPQHF. This chain uses TRBV30 with TRBJ1-5, with D hard to call. The CDR3 runs to 12 residues. The germline V gene has CDR1 GTSNPN and CDR2 SVGIG (reference sequence). With 0 bases removed from V and 7 bases from J, the gap between germline ends came to 7 bases.

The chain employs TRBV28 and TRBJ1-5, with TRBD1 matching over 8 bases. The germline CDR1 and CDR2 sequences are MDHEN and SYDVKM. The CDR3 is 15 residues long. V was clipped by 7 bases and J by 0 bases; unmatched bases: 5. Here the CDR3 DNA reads TGTGCCAGCAATTCAGGGGGCTTTAGCAATCAGCCCCAGCATTTT. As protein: CASNSGGFSNQPQHF. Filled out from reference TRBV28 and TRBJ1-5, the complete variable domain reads DVKVTQSSRYLVKRTGEKVFLECVQDMDHENMFWYRQDPGLGLRLIYFSYDVKMKEKGDIPEGYSVSREKKERFSLILESASTNQTSMYLCASNSGGFSNQPQHFGDGTRLSIL.

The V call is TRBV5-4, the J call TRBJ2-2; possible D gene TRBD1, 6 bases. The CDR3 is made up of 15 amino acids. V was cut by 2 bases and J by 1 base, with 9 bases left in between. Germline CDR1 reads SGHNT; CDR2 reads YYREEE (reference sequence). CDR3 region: CASSLNRVNTGELFF. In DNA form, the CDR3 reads TGTGCCAGCAGCTTAAACAGGGTGAACACCGGGGAGCTGTTTTTT. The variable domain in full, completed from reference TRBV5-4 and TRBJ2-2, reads ETGVTQSPTHLIKTRGQQVTLRCSSQSGHNTVSWYQQALGQGPQFIFQYYREEENGRGNFPPRFSGLQFPNYSSELNVNALELDDSALYLCASSLNRVNTGELFFGEGSRLTVL.

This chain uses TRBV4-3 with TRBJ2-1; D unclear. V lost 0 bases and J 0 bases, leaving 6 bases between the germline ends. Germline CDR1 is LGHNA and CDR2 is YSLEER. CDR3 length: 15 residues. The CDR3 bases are TGCGCCAGCAGCCAAGAGGCCGTCTCCTACAATGAGCAGTTCTTC. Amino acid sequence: CASSQEAVSYNEQFF.

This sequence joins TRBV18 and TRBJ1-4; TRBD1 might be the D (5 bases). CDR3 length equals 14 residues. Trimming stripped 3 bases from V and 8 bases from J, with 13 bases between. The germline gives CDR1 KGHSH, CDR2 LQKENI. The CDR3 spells CASSPGAGKEKLFF. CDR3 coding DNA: TGTGCCAGCTCACCCGGGGCGGGGAAGGAAAAACTGTTTTTT.

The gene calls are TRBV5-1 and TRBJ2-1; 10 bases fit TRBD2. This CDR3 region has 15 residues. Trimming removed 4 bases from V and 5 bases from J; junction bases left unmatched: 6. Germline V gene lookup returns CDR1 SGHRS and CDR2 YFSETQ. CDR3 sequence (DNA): TGCGCCAGCAGCCATAGCGGGAGGATCGACAATGAGCAGTTCTTC. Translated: CASSHSGRIDNEQFF.

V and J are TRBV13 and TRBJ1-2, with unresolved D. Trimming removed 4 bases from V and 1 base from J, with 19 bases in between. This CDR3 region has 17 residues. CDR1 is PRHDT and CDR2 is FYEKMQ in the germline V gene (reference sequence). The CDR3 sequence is CASSSLNYFTLNYGYTF. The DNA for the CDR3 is TGTGCCAGCAGCTCGCTGAACTATTTTACTCTTAACTATGGCTACACCTTC. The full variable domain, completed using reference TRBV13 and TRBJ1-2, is AAGVIQSPRHLIKEKRETATLKCYPIPRHDTVYWYQQGPGQDPQFLISFYEKMQSDKGSIPDRFSAQQFSDYHSELNMSSLELGDSALYFCASSSLNYFTLNYGYTFGSGTRLTVV.

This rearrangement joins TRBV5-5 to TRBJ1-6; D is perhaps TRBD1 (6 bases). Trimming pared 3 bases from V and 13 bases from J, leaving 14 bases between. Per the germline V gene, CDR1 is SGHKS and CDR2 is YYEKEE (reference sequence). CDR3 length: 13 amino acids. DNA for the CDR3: TGTGCCAGCAGCTCGAGGGGGGGTGTCCCCCTCCACTTT. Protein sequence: CASSSRGGVPLHF. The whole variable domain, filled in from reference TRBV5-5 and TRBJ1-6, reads DAGVTQSPTHLIKTRGQQVTLRCSPISGHKSVSWYQQVLGQGPQFIFQYYEKEERGRGNFPDRFSARQFPNYSSELNVNALLLGDSALYLCASSSRGGVPLHFGNGTRLTVT.

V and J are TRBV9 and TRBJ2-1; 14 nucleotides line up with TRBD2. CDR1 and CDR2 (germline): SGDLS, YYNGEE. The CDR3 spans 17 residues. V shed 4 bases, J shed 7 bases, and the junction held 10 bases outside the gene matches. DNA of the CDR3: TGTGCCAGCAGCCTCCGGGGGACTAGCGGGAGTGGAAATGAGCAGTTCTTC. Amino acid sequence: CASSLRGTSGSGNEQFF. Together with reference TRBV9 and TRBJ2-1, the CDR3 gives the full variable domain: DSGVTQTPKHLITATGQRVTLRCSPRSGDLSVYWYQQSLDQGLQFLIQYYNGEERAKGNILERFSAQQFPDLHSELNLSSLELGDSALYFCASSLRGTSGSGNEQFFGPGTRLTVL.